This TCR beta chain was documented in a study of CD4 T cells in relation to SARS-CoV-2 and coronaviruses. Regarding the study as a whole: Memory recall responses, not primary responses primed in culture, are what the assay detects.

V lost 3 bases and J 0 bases, leaving 11 bases between the germline ends. CDR1 and CDR2 from the germline V gene are LNHDA and SQIVND (reference sequence). The CDR3 covers 15 residues. The unexposed donors gave CD4+ T cells in 2011-2018, prior to COVID-19. This clone was detected once. Its cognate antigen is unknown. Only in-frame clones appear in the TCRdb table, and some are missing; sequencing was by immunoSEQ multiplex PCR. The sample lists about 59,000 clones, 80% to 90% occurring once. Sequenced: memory CD4+ T cells from PBMCs. The receptor was isolated from a human donor in good health. The chain combines TRBV19 with TRBJ1-1; D possibly corresponds to TRBD1 (5 bases). DNA for the CDR3: TGTGCCAGTAGTATGGGGCAGATCATGAACACTGAAGCTTTCTTT. Translating it yields CASSMGQIMNTEAFF.